These T cell receptor beta chains were read from a single sample in a study of T cell repertoires in cytomegalovirus infection. Using its own MiXCR run on the reads, TCRdb lists one record per CDR3 protein. The profile covers hundreds of thousands of distinct CDR3 sequences, with approximately 10% appearing a single time and more than 8.5% taken by the ten largest. The source material was PBMCs. The source is a human donor in good health (CMV status not recorded). Some clones in this sample may be carry-over from other donors' samples. Both conserved end residues are part of each CDR3. D genes are given only for firm matches. The size entry is marked missing in some rows and otherwise reads once, few, many or a size class.

size: many; V: TRBV7-8; D: NA; J: TRBJ2-2; DNA: TGTGCCAGCAGCTTAGACGTGGGACTCTCCGGGGAGCTGTTTTTT; CDR3: CASSLDVGLSGELFF
size: NA; V: TRBV2; D: NA; J: TRBJ1-2; DNA: TGTGCCAGGGGGGACGTTGAAGAGTATGGCTACACCTTC; CDR3: CARGDVEEYGYTF
size: NA; V: TRBV6-1; D: TRBD2; J: TRBJ2-1; DNA: TGTGCCAGCAGTGAAGCCGGGGGGAGTAGCTCCTACAATGAGCAGTTCTTC; CDR3: CASSEAGGSSSYNEQFF
size: many; V: TRBV7-2; D: NA; J: TRBJ2-5; DNA: TGTGCCAGCAGCTTAGTGGGGGCTCGGGAAGAGACCCAGTACTTC; CDR3: CASSLVGAREETQYF
size: few; V: TRBV30; D: NA; J: TRBJ2-2; DNA: TGTGCCTTTCAATCGACCGGGGAGCTGTTTTTT; CDR3: CAFQSTGELFF
size: few; V: TRBV6-5; D: NA; J: TRBJ2-7; DNA: TGTGCCAGCAGTAACACCCCGGAGGATACCTACGAGCAGTACTTC; CDR3: CASSNTPEDTYEQYF
size: many; V: TRBV27; D: NA; J: TRBJ2-1; DNA: TGTGCCAGCAGTTCGCCCGGGACCCCGTCCTACAATGAGCAGTTCTTC; CDR3: CASSSPGTPSYNEQFF
size: many; V: TRBV10-3; D: TRBD1; J: TRBJ1-1; DNA: TGTGCCATCAGCCCAGGGGGCACTGAAGCTTTCTTT; CDR3: CAISPGGTEAFF
size: many; V: TRBV6-1; D: NA; J: TRBJ1-5; DNA: TGTGCCAGCAGTGAAAGGGGGGGCCGGGAACAGCCCCAGCATTTT; CDR3: CASSERGGREQPQHF
size: many; V: TRBV12-3/TRBV12-4; D: TRBD1; J: TRBJ1-1; DNA: TGTGCCAGCAGTTTAGGGACAGGGGCGGCTTTCTTT; CDR3: CASSLGTGAAFF
size: many; V: TRBV7-2; D: NA; J: TRBJ2-1; DNA: TGTGCCAGCAGCCACACAGAGCAGTTCTTC; CDR3: CASSHTEQFF
size: many; V: TRBV7-8; D: NA; J: TRBJ2-2; DNA: TGTGCCAGCAGCTTGCCTCGCTTTGGGGAAGGGAACACCGGGGAGCTGTTTTTT; CDR3: CASSLPRFGEGNTGELFF
size: many; V: TRBV19; D: NA; J: TRBJ2-7; DNA: TGTGCCAGTAGTATAACAAGGTCCTACGAGCAGTACTTC; CDR3: CASSITRSYEQYF
size: few; V: TRBV4-2; D: TRBD2; J: TRBJ2-5; DNA: TGTGCCAGCAGCCAACAATCCGGGACTAGCGCCTTTAAGGAAGAGACCCAGTACTTC; CDR3: CASSQQSGTSAFKEETQYF
size: many; V: TRBV27; D: NA; J: TRBJ2-7; DNA: TGTGCCAGCAGTTTAGGAGGGGGCGCCGAGCAGTACTTC; CDR3: CASSLGGGAEQYF
size: few; V: TRBV2; D: NA; J: TRBJ2-1; DNA: TGTGCCAGCATCACCCAGGATAATGAGCAGTTCTTC; CDR3: CASITQDNEQFF
size: many; V: TRBV11-2; D: TRBD2; J: TRBJ2-3; DNA: TGTGCCAGCAGCGCAAGGGGCAGCGGGAGTAGAGATACGCAGTATTTT; CDR3: CASSARGSGSRDTQYF
size: NA; V: TRBV28; D: NA; J: TRBJ1-2; DNA: TGTGCCAGCAACGGAGCTGGAGTCGAGATCAACTATGGCTACACCTTC; CDR3: CASNGAGVEINYGYTF
size: many; V: TRBV2; D: NA; J: TRBJ2-2; DNA: TGTGCCAGCAGTGAGGGGGCCGGGGAGCTGTTTTTT; CDR3: CASSEGAGELFF
size: NA; V: TRBV24-1; D: TRBD2; J: TRBJ2-1; DNA: TGTGCCACCAGTGACCTTACTAGCGGGAGACGCAATGAGCAGTTCTTC; CDR3: CATSDLTSGRRNEQFF
size: NA; V: TRBV15; D: TRBD1; J: TRBJ2-1; DNA: TGTGCCACCAGCAGAGTAGGCGGTAGCGGACAGGGATTCTACAATGAGCAGTTCTTC; CDR3: CATSRVGGSGQGFYNEQFF
size: few; V: TRBV29-1; D: NA; J: TRBJ2-1; DNA: TGCAGCGTAGTCTCCGGGACTCGAAATGAGCAGTTCTTC; CDR3: CSVVSGTRNEQFF
size: many; V: TRBV3-1; D: TRBD1; J: TRBJ1-1; DNA: TGTGCCAGCAGCCCCGTCCCGGGACAGGGTTCGAACACTGAAGCTTTCTTT; CDR3: CASSPVPGQGSNTEAFF
size: many; V: TRBV6-8; D: TRBD1; J: TRBJ2-1; DNA: TGTGCCAGCTCGAGAGGGACAGGGGACAATGAGCAGTTCTTC; CDR3: CASSRGTGDNEQFF
size: many; V: TRBV11-2; D: NA; J: TRBJ1-2; DNA: TGTGCCAGCAGCTCAGTCCGGACCGACAACTATGGCTACACCTTC; CDR3: CASSSVRTDNYGYTF
size: NA; V: TRBV20-1; D: TRBD1; J: TRBJ2-5; DNA: TGCAGTGCTCTTCCCGGGACAGGGGCCCAAGAGACCCAGTACTTC; CDR3: CSALPGTGAQETQYF
size: NA; V: TRBV19; D: NA; J: TRBJ1-5; DNA: TGTGCCAGTAGTATCTTGGGAGGAGGACAGCCCCAGCATTTT; CDR3: CASSILGGGQPQHF
size: many; V: TRBV15; D: NA; J: TRBJ1-1; DNA: TGTGCCACCAGCAGTGGGGGACCAACGAACACTGAAGCTTTCTTT; CDR3: CATSSGGPTNTEAFF
size: NA; V: TRBV28; D: NA; J: TRBJ2-4; DNA: TGTGCCAGCAGACAACAGGGAGCCAAAAACATTCAGTACTTC; CDR3: CASRQQGAKNIQYF